The 5 T cell receptor beta chains listed next were all sequenced from one sample in a study of identical twins. TCRdb re-analysed the 5' RACE reads in MiXCR, keeping a single row per CDR3 protein. The sample lists under 400,000 distinct CDR3 sequences, 9% occurring once. Material: naive T cells sorted from blood. The receptors were sampled from a woman between 50 and 59 years old in good health.

This clonotype was found a few times. The rearrangement links TRBV29-1 to TRBJ1-1; no reliable D call. This CDR3 spans 12 amino acids. Germline V gene lookup returns CDR1 SQVTM and CDR2 ANQGSEA. V lost 4 bases and J lost 4, with 10 bases in between. The CDR3 reads CSVGLGSTEAFF. In DNA form, the CDR3 reads TGCAGCGTTGGTCTCGGGAGCACTGAAGCTTTCTTT.

This clonotype was seen more than once but under ten times. The chain combines TRBV12-3 or TRBV12-4 with TRBJ2-1; no firm D call. Trimming cost V 7 bases and J 3 bases, with 10 bases left between them. This CDR3 has 13 residues. The CDR3 protein is CASTIRLYNEQFF. The CDR3 coding sequence is TGTGCCAGCACCATTAGACTCTACAATGAGCAGTTCTTC.

The rearrangement links TRBV27 to TRBJ2-1, with 7 bases identical to TRBD2. V dropped 3 bases and J dropped 6; count of bases not matched to a gene: 5. Germline V gene sequence: CDR1 MNHEY, CDR2 SMNVEV (reference sequence). This CDR3 is 14 amino acids long. In DNA, the CDR3 is TGTGCCAGCAGTTTTGGGGGGGGGTTCAATGAGCAGTTCTTC. It translates to CASSFGGGFNEQFF.

The chain carries TRBV3-1 and TRBJ2-4, with D possibly being TRBD2 (5 bases). V was clipped by 4 bases and J by 1 base, with 14 bases between them. The CDR3 is made up of 16 amino acids. Germline CDR1 LGHDT, CDR2 YNNKEL (reference sequence). CDR3 residues: CASSRGFGQAKNIQYF. DNA of the CDR3: TGTGCCAGCAGCCGAGGGTTCGGGCAGGCCAAAAACATTCAGTACTTC. The whole variable domain, remainder taken from reference TRBV3-1 and TRBJ2-4, is DTAVSQTPKYLVTQMGNDKSIKCEQNLGHDTMYWYKQDSKKFLKIMFSYNNKELIINETVPNRFSPKSPDKAHLNLHINSLELGDSAVYFCASSRGFGQAKNIQYFGAGTRLSVL.

This chain links TRBV7-9 with TRBJ1-2; D is perhaps TRBD1 (5 bases). CDR3 length: 16 residues. In germline, CDR1 is SEHNR, CDR2 FQNEAQ (reference sequence). Trimming pared 3 bases from V and 5 bases from J, leaving 19 bases between. CDR3 nucleotides: TGTGCCAGCAGCTTTGGCAGAACTCCGGGGCCATATGGCTACACCTTC. Translated: CASSFGRTPGPYGYTF. Drawing the rest from reference TRBV7-9 and TRBJ1-2, the complete variable domain is DTGVSQNPRHKITKRGQNVTFRCDPISEHNRLYWYRQTLGQGPEFLTYFQNEAQLEKSRLLSDRFSAERPKGSFSTLEIQRTEQGDSAMYLCASSFGRTPGPYGYTFGSGTRLTVV.